Listed below are T cell receptor beta chains from one sample, sequenced in a study of T cells after somatic rescue of genetic block. Clones were sequenced by immunoSEQ multiplex PCR, and TCRdb holds only the in-frame ones, with some missing. The sample has about 88,000 clones, 75% to 90% seen once. The sample consisted of peripheral blood mononuclear cells (PBMCs). These receptor sequences come from a woman between 18 and 30 years old. The CDR3 runs from the conserved cysteine through the conserved F or W. A D gene is named only where the DNA matches it firmly. Part of the rows lack a size; the others show once, few, many or a class for expanded clones.

size: once; D: TRBD2; J: TRBJ2-3; V: TRBV29-1; DNA: TGCAGCGTTTCCACCACTAGCGGACTCAGCACAGATACGCAGTATTTT; CDR3: CSVSTTSGLSTDTQYF
size: .; D: TRBD2; J: TRBJ2-1; V: TRBV2; DNA: TGTGCCAGCAAGGGACTAGCGGGAGGTAATGAGCAGTTCTTC; CDR3: CASKGLAGGNEQFF
size: .; D: .; J: TRBJ2-5; V: TRBV28; DNA: TGTGCCAGCAGTTACCGGTTTACCTCACATCCCCAAGAGACCCAGTACTTC; CDR3: CASSYRFTSHPQETQYF
size: once; D: .; J: TRBJ2-5; V: TRBV6-6; DNA: TGTGCCAGCAGTACAGGAGGGCGGGAGACCCAGTACTTC; CDR3: CASSTGGRETQYF
size: .; D: .; J: TRBJ2-1; V: TRBV13; DNA: TGTGCCAGCAGCACCCGCCCCGGGACCCTATCCTACAATGAGCAGTTCTTC; CDR3: CASSTRPGTLSYNEQFF
size: .; D: .; J: TRBJ2-2; V: TRBV30; DNA: TGTGCCTGGTCCCGTTCCAGTACCGGGGAGCTGTTTTTT; CDR3: CAWSRSSTGELFF
size: .; D: .; J: TRBJ2-3; V: TRBV7-2; DNA: TGTGCCAGCAGCAGGAGGCTGGTCGGTCCGACAGATACGCAGTATTTT; CDR3: CASSRRLVGPTDTQYF
size: .; D: .; J: TRBJ1-2; V: TRBV25-1; DNA: TGTGCCAGCAGCGCAGCTGATGAGGGTAACTATGGCTACACCTTC; CDR3: CASSAADEGNYGYTF
size: .; D: .; J: TRBJ1-2; V: TRBV15; DNA: TGTGCCACCAGCAGAGGTCGGGGGTCGGACTATGGCTACACCTTC; CDR3: CATSRGRGSDYGYTF
size: .; D: .; J: TRBJ2-3; V: TRBV19; DNA: TGTGCCAGTAGTATAGCGGGGGCGGCTTCTGGCACAGATACGCAGTATTTT; CDR3: CASSIAGAASGTDTQYF
size: .; D: TRBD1; J: TRBJ2-2; V: TRBV27; DNA: TGTGCCAGCAGTAGATTACCGGGACAGGGGGCCGCCGGGGAGCTGTTTTTT; CDR3: CASSRLPGQGAAGELFF
size: .; D: .; J: TRBJ2-5; V: TRBV12-5; DNA: TGTGCTAGTGTTCTGGACCTAGCCGGAGGGGAGACCCAGTACTTC; CDR3: CASVLDLAGGETQYF
size: few; D: .; J: TRBJ2-7; V: TRBV18; DNA: TGTGCCAGCTCGGACGGGACGACGAATATCTACGAGCAGTACTTC; CDR3: CASSDGTTNIYEQYF
size: .; D: .; J: TRBJ1-2; V: TRBV2; DNA: TGTGCCAGCAGTGATTCTACAGGACTGGCTAACTATGGCTACACCTTC; CDR3: CASSDSTGLANYGYTF
size: .; D: .; J: TRBJ2-2; V: TRBV10-3; DNA: TGTGCCATCAAGGGCGCTGAGCGGGACACCGGGGAGCTGTTTTTT; CDR3: CAIKGAERDTGELFF
size: .; D: .; J: TRBJ2-7; V: TRBV7-9; DNA: TGTGCCAGCAGCTTCCACCAAGGGTTGCAGTACTTC; CDR3: CASSFHQGLQYF
size: once; D: TRBD1; J: TRBJ2-3; V: TRBV6-5; DNA: TGTGCAACCGGACAGGGCACAGATACGCAGTATTTT; CDR3: CATGQGTDTQYF
size: .; D: .; J: TRBJ2-7; V: TRBV4-1; DNA: TGCGCCAGCAGCCAAGGGCGAACTACTTCCTACGAGCAGTACTTC; CDR3: CASSQGRTTSYEQYF
size: .; D: .; J: TRBJ1-5; V: TRBV4-1; DNA: TGCGCCAGCAGCCAAGATGGCCGGGGACAGCCCCAGCATTTT; CDR3: CASSQDGRGQPQHF
size: .; D: .; J: TRBJ2-5; V: TRBV2; DNA: TGTGCCAGCAGACGACTAGGGGGGGAGACCCAGTACTTC; CDR3: CASRRLGGETQYF
size: once; D: .; J: TRBJ1-6; V: TRBV14; DNA: TGTGCCAGCAGCCTTCGGGTCCGCTCCTATAATTCACCCCTCCACTTT; CDR3: CASSLRVRSYNSPLHF
size: .; D: .; J: TRBJ2-5; V: TRBV19; DNA: TGTGCCAGTAGTATAGTCGATAGAGGTCGTCAAGAGACCCAGTACTTC; CDR3: CASSIVDRGRQETQYF
size: .; D: TRBD1; J: TRBJ1-3; V: TRBV19; DNA: TGTGCCAGTAGTCACCCAACTCGCCTTATACCGGGACAGGGAAGAAACACCATATATTTT; CDR3: CASSHPTRLIPGQGRNTIYF
size: .; D: TRBD1; J: TRBJ1-1; V: TRBV6-4; DNA: TGTGCCAGCAGTTCTCCGGGACAGGGGGGTTGGAATATGAGGACTGAAGCTTTCTTT; CDR3: CASSSPGQGGWNMRTEAFF
size: few; D: TRBD1; J: TRBJ2-7; V: TRBV12-5; DNA: TGTGCTAGTGGGGGCCTCAACAGGGGCGAGCAGTACTTC; CDR3: CASGGLNRGEQYF
size: .; D: .; J: TRBJ1-1; V: TRBV4-2; DNA: TGTGCCAGCAGACACCCCCCAGGCAGTAACACTGAAGCTTTCTTT; CDR3: CASRHPPGSNTEAFF
size: .; D: TRBD2; J: TRBJ2-7; V: TRBV5-4; DNA: TGTGCCAGCAGCAAGGCAGCGGGGGTTCTCCACCCCGAGCAGTACTTC; CDR3: CASSKAAGVLHPEQYF
size: .; D: .; J: TRBJ2-7; V: TRBV19; DNA: TGTGCCAGTAGTAAAGGCCTCACGAGCTCCTACGAGCAGTACTTC; CDR3: CASSKGLTSSYEQYF
size: .; D: .; J: TRBJ1-2; V: TRBV7-9; DNA: TGTGCCAGCACCGACCTGGGGGGTGCCTATGGCTACACCTTC; CDR3: CASTDLGGAYGYTF
size: .; D: .; J: TRBJ1-3; V: TRBV5-1; DNA: TGCGCCAGCAGCACCACAGGGATCCCTGGAAACACCATATATTTT; CDR3: CASSTTGIPGNTIYF
size: .; D: TRBD2; J: TRBJ2-2; V: TRBV6-5; DNA: TGTGCCAGCAAATTTAGCGGGTTAAACACCGGGGAGCTGTTTTTT; CDR3: CASKFSGLNTGELFF
size: .; D: .; J: TRBJ1-1; V: TRBV28; DNA: TGTGCCAGCAGTTTATTGGCAGGGAGTATAATATCTTCTATGAACACTGAAGCTTTCTTT; CDR3: CASSLLAGSIISSMNTEAFF
size: .; D: .; J: TRBJ2-7; V: TRBV11-2; DNA: TGTGCCAGCAGCTTAGCTGGATACGAGCAGTACTTC; CDR3: CASSLAGYEQYF
size: .; D: .; J: TRBJ2-5; V: TRBV12-5; DNA: TGTGCTAGTGGTTTTGCACCGGGGGCGATCAGGGAGACCCAGTACTTC; CDR3: CASGFAPGAIRETQYF
size: once; D: .; J: TRBJ2-7; V: TRBV5-1; DNA: TGCGCCAGCAGCTTGGGTCAGGGTCTGAGGGTCGAGCAGTACTTC; CDR3: CASSLGQGLRVEQYF
size: .; D: .; J: TRBJ1-6; V: TRBV19; DNA: TGTGCCAGTAGCGGGATCGCGGCAGGGAGGAATTCACCCCTCCACTTT; CDR3: CASSGIAAGRNSPLHF
size: .; D: TRBD2; J: TRBJ2-3; V: TRBV7-3; DNA: TGTGCCAGCAGCCCACACCCCCTAGCGGGGGGGGGAGATACGCAGTATTTT; CDR3: CASSPHPLAGGGDTQYF
size: .; D: .; J: TRBJ2-1; V: TRBV7-2; DNA: TGTGCCAGCATCGCCGGGGTCCACAATGAGCAGTTCTTC; CDR3: CASIAGVHNEQFF
size: .; D: TRBD1; J: TRBJ2-7; V: TRBV11-2; DNA: TGTGCCAGCAGCTTCCGGGACAGGGCCTACGAGCAGTACTTC; CDR3: CASSFRDRAYEQYF
size: .; D: TRBD1; J: TRBJ2-1; V: TRBV9; DNA: TGTGCCAGCAGTTCACAGGGGTCCTACAATGAGCAGTTCTTC; CDR3: CASSSQGSYNEQFF
size: .; D: .; J: TRBJ1-1; V: TRBV18; DNA: TGTGCCAGCTCCAGAGTCACCCCAGATAAGTGGGGCACTGAAGCTTTCTTT; CDR3: CASSRVTPDKWGTEAFF
size: .; D: .; J: TRBJ1-1; V: TRBV29-1; DNA: TGCAGCGCAATAAACGGGGGCGGTGAAGCTTTCTTT; CDR3: CSAINGGGEAFF
size: .; D: .; J: TRBJ1-1; V: TRBV21-1; DNA: TGTGCCAGCAGCACCAAGCATAGGAACACTGAAGCTTTCTTT; CDR3: CASSTKHRNTEAFF
size: .; D: TRBD2; J: TRBJ2-5; V: TRBV28; DNA: TGTGCCAGCAGTCCTCCGGGACTAGCGGGCTTCCAAGAGACCCAGTACTTC; CDR3: CASSPPGLAGFQETQYF
size: .; D: .; J: TRBJ2-2; V: TRBV7-9; DNA: TGTGCCAGCAGCTTACCTACTCAGGGCCTCGGGGAGCTGTTTTTT; CDR3: CASSLPTQGLGELFF
size: .; D: .; J: TRBJ1-4; V: TRBV27; DNA: TGTGCCAGCAGTACAGGGTACGGAAATGAAAAACTGTTTTTT; CDR3: CASSTGYGNEKLFF
size: .; D: .; J: TRBJ2-1; V: TRBV27; DNA: TGTGCCAGCAGTTGGGTTGGGGGTGAGCAGTTCTTC; CDR3: CASSWVGGEQFF
size: .; D: .; J: TRBJ2-1; V: TRBV6-6; DNA: TGTGCCAGCAGTTTGGGACCATGGAATGAGCAGTTCTTC; CDR3: CASSLGPWNEQFF
size: .; D: .; J: TRBJ2-1; V: TRBV19; DNA: TGTGCCAGTAGTATCTATGGGACTCCCGATAATGAGCAGTTCTTC; CDR3: CASSIYGTPDNEQFF
size: .; D: .; J: TRBJ2-7; V: TRBV10-3; DNA: TGTGCCATCAGTGAGTCAGCGCTCGGGGACGCCTCCTACGAGCAGTACTTC; CDR3: CAISESALGDASYEQYF
size: .; D: TRBD2; J: TRBJ2-1; V: TRBV9; DNA: TGTGCCAGCAGCGGCTCCGGGACTAGCGGGTCCGACGGGTACAATGAGCAGTTCTTC; CDR3: CASSGSGTSGSDGYNEQFF
size: .; D: TRBD1; J: TRBJ2-2; V: TRBV28; DNA: TGTGCCAGCACCTACAGGGGCACCGGGGAGCTGTTTTTT; CDR3: CASTYRGTGELFF
size: .; D: .; J: TRBJ2-2; V: TRBV5-1; DNA: TGCGCCAGCAGCTTGGTTTTAGGGGATACCGGGGAGCTGTTTTTT; CDR3: CASSLVLGDTGELFF